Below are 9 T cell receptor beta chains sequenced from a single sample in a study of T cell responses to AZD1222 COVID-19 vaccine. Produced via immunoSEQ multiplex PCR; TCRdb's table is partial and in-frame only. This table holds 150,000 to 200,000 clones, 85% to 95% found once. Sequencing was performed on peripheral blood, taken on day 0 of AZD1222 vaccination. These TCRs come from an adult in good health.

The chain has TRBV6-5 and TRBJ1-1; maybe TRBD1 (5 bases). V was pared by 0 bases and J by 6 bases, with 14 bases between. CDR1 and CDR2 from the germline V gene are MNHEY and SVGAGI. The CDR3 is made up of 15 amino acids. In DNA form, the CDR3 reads TGTGCCAGCAGTTACTCGATCCAGGGATGGGCTGAAGCTTTCTTT. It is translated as CASSYSIQGWAEAFF.

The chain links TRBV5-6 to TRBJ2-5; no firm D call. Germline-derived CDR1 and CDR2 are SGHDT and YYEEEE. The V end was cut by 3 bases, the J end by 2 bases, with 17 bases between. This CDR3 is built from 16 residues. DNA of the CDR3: TGTGCCAGCAGCTCCTTGTTACTGGCTGATCAAGAGACCCAGTACTTC. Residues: CASSSLLLADQETQYF.

The CDR3 region is CASSARTGAVETQYF. The DNA for the CDR3 is TGTGCCAGCAGCGCCCGGACAGGGGCAGTGGAGACCCAGTACTTC. The chain recombines TRBV9 with TRBJ2-5; 9 bases line up with TRBD1. The trim removed 3 bases at V and 5 bases at J, leaving 8 bases unmatched. The CDR3 consists of 15 residues. In germline, CDR1 is SGDLS, CDR2 YYNGEE.

CDR3 sequence reads: CASSLDLSGQPQHF. CDR3 nucleotides: TGTGCCAGCAGCTTAGATCTTAGCGGTCAGCCCCAGCATTTT. The rearrangement joins TRBV11-2 to TRBJ1-5, with D uncertain. Trimming took off 0 bases at V and 6 bases at J, with 9 bases between the two ends. Per the germline V gene, CDR1 is SGHAT and CDR2 is FQNNGV. CDR3 length equals 14 residues.

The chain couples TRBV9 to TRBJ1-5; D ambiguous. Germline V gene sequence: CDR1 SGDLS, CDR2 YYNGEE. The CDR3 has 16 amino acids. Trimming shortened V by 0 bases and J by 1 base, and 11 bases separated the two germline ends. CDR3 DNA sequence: TGTGCCAGCAGCGTAGGGCCCCACGGGAGCAATCAGCCCCAGCATTTT. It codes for CASSVGPHGSNQPQHF.

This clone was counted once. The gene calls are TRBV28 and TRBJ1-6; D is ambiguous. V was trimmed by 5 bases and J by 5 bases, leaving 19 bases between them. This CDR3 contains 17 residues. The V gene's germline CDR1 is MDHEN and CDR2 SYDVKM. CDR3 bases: TGTGCCAGCAGTCCCCTTGGCGGGTCTGTCGATAATTCACCCCTCCACTTT. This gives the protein CASSPLGGSVDNSPLHF.

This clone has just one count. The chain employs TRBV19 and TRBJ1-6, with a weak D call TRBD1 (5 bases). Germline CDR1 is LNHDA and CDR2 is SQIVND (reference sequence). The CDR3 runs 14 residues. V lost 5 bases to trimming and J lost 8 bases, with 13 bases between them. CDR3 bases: TGTGCCAGTAGTCGACAGAGAGTGGATTCACCCCTCCACTTT. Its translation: CASSRQRVDSPLHF. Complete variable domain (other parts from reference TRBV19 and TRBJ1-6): DGGITQSPKYLFRKEGQNVTLSCEQNLNHDAMYWYRQDPGQGLRLIYYSQIVNDFQKGDIAEGYSVSREKKESFPLTVTSAQKNPTAFYLCASSRQRVDSPLHFGNGTRLTVT.

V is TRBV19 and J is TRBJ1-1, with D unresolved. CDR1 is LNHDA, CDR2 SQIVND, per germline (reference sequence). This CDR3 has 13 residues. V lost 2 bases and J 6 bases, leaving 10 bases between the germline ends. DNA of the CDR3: TGTGCCAGTAGTATAAAGGAGAGGGCTGAAGCTTTCTTT. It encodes CASSIKERAEAFF.

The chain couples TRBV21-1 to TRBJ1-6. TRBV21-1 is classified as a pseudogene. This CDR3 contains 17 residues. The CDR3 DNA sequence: TGTGCCAGCAGCAAAGAGCTTAGACGGGGGAATAATTCACCCCTCCACTTT. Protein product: CASSKELRRGNNSPLHF.